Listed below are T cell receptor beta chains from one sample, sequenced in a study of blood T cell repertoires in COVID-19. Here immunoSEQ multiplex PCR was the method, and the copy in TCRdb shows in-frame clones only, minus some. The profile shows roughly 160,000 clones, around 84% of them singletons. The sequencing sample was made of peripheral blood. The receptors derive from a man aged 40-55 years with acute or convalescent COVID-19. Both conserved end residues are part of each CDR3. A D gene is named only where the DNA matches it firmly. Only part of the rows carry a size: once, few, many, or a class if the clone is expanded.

cdr3_nt: TGTGCCATCCAGGACAGGACCTATGGCTACACCTTC; cdr3_aa: CAIQDRTYGYTF; v_call: TRBV28; clone_size: .; j_call: TRBJ1-2; d_call: TRBD1
cdr3_nt: TGTGCCAGCAGGGATCAGGGATCTGGAAACACCATATATTTT; cdr3_aa: CASRDQGSGNTIYF; v_call: TRBV2; clone_size: .; j_call: TRBJ1-3; d_call: .
cdr3_nt: TGTGCCAGCAGCTTTTGGCCCCCGGGGTCGGCGAATAATTCACCCCTCCACTTT; cdr3_aa: CASSFWPPGSANNSPLHF; v_call: TRBV5-4; clone_size: .; j_call: TRBJ1-6; d_call: .
cdr3_nt: TGCGCCAGCAGCCAAGATCTCAGAACCCAAGAGACCCAGTACTTC; cdr3_aa: CASSQDLRTQETQYF; v_call: TRBV4-3; clone_size: .; j_call: TRBJ2-5; d_call: .
cdr3_nt: TGTGCCAGCAGCCAAGAGGGGGCTGGGGGCGATGGCTACACCTTC; cdr3_aa: CASSQEGAGGDGYTF; v_call: TRBV3-1/TRBV3-2; clone_size: .; j_call: TRBJ1-2; d_call: .
cdr3_nt: TGTGCCAGTACCCAGACAGGGGATAATTCACCCCTCCACTTT; cdr3_aa: CASTQTGDNSPLHF; v_call: TRBV19; clone_size: .; j_call: TRBJ1-6; d_call: TRBD1
cdr3_nt: TGTGCCAGCAGCTTATACAGGGGGTACACTGAAGCTTTCTTT; cdr3_aa: CASSLYRGYTEAFF; v_call: TRBV7-2; clone_size: few; j_call: TRBJ1-1; d_call: TRBD1
cdr3_nt: TGTGCCAGCAGCTTAATAGGGGCAGGGGAGTTTGCTGAGCAGTTCTTC; cdr3_aa: CASSLIGAGEFAEQFF; v_call: TRBV7-2; clone_size: .; j_call: TRBJ2-1; d_call: .
cdr3_nt: TGCACCTCGGACAGGGATAATGGCTACACCTTC; cdr3_aa: CTSDRDNGYTF; v_call: TRBV20-1; clone_size: .; j_call: TRBJ1-2; d_call: TRBD1
cdr3_nt: TGTGCCAGCAGCCAAGGAGGGTCCCTCACAGATACGCAGTATTTT; cdr3_aa: CASSQGGSLTDTQYF; v_call: TRBV3-1/TRBV3-2; clone_size: .; j_call: TRBJ2-3; d_call: .
cdr3_nt: TGTGCCTGGAGTGTCGGGATGGACACTGAAGCTTTCTTT; cdr3_aa: CAWSVGMDTEAFF; v_call: TRBV30; clone_size: .; j_call: TRBJ1-1; d_call: .
cdr3_nt: TGCGCCAGCAGCTTGACGGGAGGGGAATATGAAAAACTGTTTTTT; cdr3_aa: CASSLTGGEYEKLFF; v_call: TRBV5-1; clone_size: .; j_call: TRBJ1-4; d_call: .